The rows below give T cell receptor beta chains drawn from one sample of a study of T cells expressing NK-cell markers. TCRdb reprocessed the 5' RACE reads and keeps a single row for each CDR3 protein, giving no DNA. Its clone listing holds 150,000 to 180,000 distinct CDR3 sequences. Sequenced input: blood T cells: a sorted CD56 or NKG2C T cell subset, CD4+ or CD8+ T cells, or bulk PBMC T cells (not recorded which). Source of these receptors: a woman between 45 and 60 years old in good health. The CDR3 runs from the conserved cysteine through the conserved F or W.

J	V	CDR3
TRBJ2-1	TRBV24-1	CATARSIGYNEQFF
TRBJ2-1	TRBV27	CASTPSDRGYNEQFF
TRBJ1-1	TRBV24-1	CATTGGGDTEAFF
TRBJ1-6	TRBV7-9	CASSPNDRSNSPLHF
TRBJ2-1	TRBV5-1	CASSLGGSGTFDEQFF
TRBJ2-3	TRBV6-5	CASGQGATDTQYF
TRBJ2-1	TRBV2	CASEDRESNEQFF
TRBJ2-1	TRBV7-9	CASSQGVEQFF
TRBJ1-2	TRBV27	CASSPSFGNGYTF
TRBJ2-7	TRBV6-5	CASSNRPGQGLYEQYF
TRBJ2-3	TRBV20-1	CSARVGSSGSTDTQYF
TRBJ2-1	TRBV9	CASSFTGTGSNEQFF
TRBJ2-7	TRBV7-9	CASSTGWTGPGEQYF
TRBJ2-5	TRBV7-9	CASSPLIEVQETQYF
TRBJ2-4	TRBV29-1	CSVELRGNAKNIQYF
TRBJ1-1	TRBV6-6	CASSQGQPNTEAFF
TRBJ2-1	TRBV7-9	CASSLSLAGKNEQFF
TRBJ1-1	TRBV5-4	CASSLVGNEAFF
TRBJ1-1	TRBV27	CASSKTGTEAFF
TRBJ2-1	TRBV5-1	CASRGIAGHNEQFF
TRBJ2-7	TRBV9	CASSPGNPTGDEQYF
TRBJ1-2	TRBV2	CASSWGQGDYGYTF
TRBJ1-1	TRBV2	CASKIVGGAGTEAFF
TRBJ1-3	TRBV3-1	CASSLGRASGNTIYF
TRBJ2-7	TRBV3-1	CASSPSLGNYEQYF
TRBJ2-1	TRBV7-6	CASSLPGTSRGGEQFF
TRBJ2-3	TRBV7-8	CASSVAADTQYF
TRBJ2-1	TRBV7-9	CASTLTGGRAGNEQFF
TRBJ2-4	TRBV6-2/TRBV6-3	CASSMYGAGAKNIQYF
TRBJ1-3	TRBV13	CASRPDSSGNTIYF
TRBJ2-2	TRBV7-9	CASSFIGRALTGELFF
TRBJ2-1	TRBV28	CASSFSPGGYEQFF
TRBJ2-7	TRBV15	CATQGGPGSYEQYF
TRBJ2-1	TRBV29-1	CSVEDGITGGGNEQFF
TRBJ1-4	TRBV15	CATSREGDRGKLFF
TRBJ2-5	TRBV20-1	CSATIAGGLQETQYF
TRBJ2-7	TRBV7-8	CASSLRSSFRDSPYEQYF
TRBJ2-7	TRBV5-1	CASSLGQGNHEQYF
TRBJ1-5	TRBV19	CASSILDSNQPQHF
TRBJ2-7	TRBV27	CASSQGGDEQYF
TRBJ2-3	TRBV20-1	CSAPLLGQPTDTQYF
TRBJ2-2	TRBV7-6	CASSSPERQPNTGELFF
TRBJ2-5	TRBV20-1	CSASRDSDQETQYF
TRBJ2-2	TRBV4-1	CASSADYSNTGELFF
TRBJ2-1	TRBV10-3	CAIRAQTRGEQFF
TRBJ2-7	TRBV4-1	CASSQVEDRGPYEQYF
TRBJ2-3	TRBV4-1	CASSHGGRGSDTQYF
TRBJ1-4	TRBV24-1	CAASTAANEKLFF
TRBJ2-1	TRBV25-1	CASSDGAEQFF
TRBJ2-3	TRBV13	CASSSGLAGAVDTQYF
TRBJ1-2	TRBV28	CASSLTGTYYGYTF
TRBJ2-1	TRBV21-1	CASSPKTILEQFF
TRBJ2-3	TRBV6-5	CASSYGAGGRGVTDTQYF
TRBJ2-3	TRBV5-1	CASSVFGQSLTDTQYF
TRBJ1-4	TRBV6-5	CASRPGDATNEKLFF
TRBJ1-1	TRBV27	CASSRRGTEAFF
TRBJ2-2	TRBV4-1	CASSPRSFTGELFF
TRBJ2-3	TRBV4-1	CASSQDGVAEPTDTQYF
TRBJ1-2	TRBV19	CASRPLGGLPEDYGYTF
TRBJ2-2	TRBV12-5	CASGLTKRELATGELFF